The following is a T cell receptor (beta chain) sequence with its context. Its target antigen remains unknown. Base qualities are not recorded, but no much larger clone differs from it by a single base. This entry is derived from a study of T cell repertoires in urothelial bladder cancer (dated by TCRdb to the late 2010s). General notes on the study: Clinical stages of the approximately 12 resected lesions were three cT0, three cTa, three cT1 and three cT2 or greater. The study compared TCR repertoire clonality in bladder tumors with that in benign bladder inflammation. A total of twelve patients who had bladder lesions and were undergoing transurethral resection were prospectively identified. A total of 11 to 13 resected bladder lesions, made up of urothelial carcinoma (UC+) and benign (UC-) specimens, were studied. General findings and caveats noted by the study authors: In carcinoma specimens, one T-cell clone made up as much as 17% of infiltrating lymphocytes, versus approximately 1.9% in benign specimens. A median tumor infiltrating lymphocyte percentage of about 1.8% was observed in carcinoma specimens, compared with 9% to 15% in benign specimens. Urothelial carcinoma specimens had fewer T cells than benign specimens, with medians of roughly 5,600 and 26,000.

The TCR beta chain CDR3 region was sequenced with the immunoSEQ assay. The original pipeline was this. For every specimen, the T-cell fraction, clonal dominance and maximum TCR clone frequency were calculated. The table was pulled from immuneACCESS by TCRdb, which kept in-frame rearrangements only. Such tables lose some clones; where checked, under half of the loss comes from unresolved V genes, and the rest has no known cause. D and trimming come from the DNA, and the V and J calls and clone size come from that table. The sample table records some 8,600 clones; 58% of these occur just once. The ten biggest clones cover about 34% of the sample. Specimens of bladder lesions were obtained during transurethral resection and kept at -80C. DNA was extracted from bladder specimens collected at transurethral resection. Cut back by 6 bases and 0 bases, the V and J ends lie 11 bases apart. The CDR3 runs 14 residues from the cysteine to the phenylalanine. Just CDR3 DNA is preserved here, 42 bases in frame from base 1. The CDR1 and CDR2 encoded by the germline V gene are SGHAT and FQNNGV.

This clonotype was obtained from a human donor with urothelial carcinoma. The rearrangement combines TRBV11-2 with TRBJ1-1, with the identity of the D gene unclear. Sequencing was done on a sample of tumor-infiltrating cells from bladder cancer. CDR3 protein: CASSFSTVNTEAFF. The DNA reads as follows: TGTGCCAGCAGTTTCAGCACAGTGAACACTGAAGCTTTCTTT.